The clone carrying this T cell receptor beta chain was detected many times. Its antigen is as yet unknown. The germline V and J ends were trimmed by 1 base and 5 bases, with 6 bases remaining between them. The CDR3 covers 13 residues. The data were taken from a study of T-cell reconstitution after alpha-beta-depleted transplantation in children. Study conclusions and caveats: Several hundred expanded graft clones reportedly gave rise to the alpha-beta T cells present about two months after transplant. Several patients had high TCRbeta diversity at day 60; it came from surviving recipient T cells and thymic progenitors.

Unique molecular identifiers were built into the TCRbeta library. MiXCR, run by TCRdb on the PCR reads, gives a single entry per CDR3 protein. The repertoire consists of around 500,000 distinct CDR3 sequences, with 23% occurring once and the leading ten covering roughly 15%. V gene TRBV12-3 or TRBV12-4 combines with J gene TRBJ2-1, with no clear D. This clonotype originated in a boy younger than two who had a stem cell transplant for acute myeloid leukemia, so the T cells may come from the graft donor. Sample: PBMCs, mostly from graft donor cells, taken 360 days after TCRalphabeta/CD19-depleted stem cell transplant. CDR3 region: CASSLGVHNEQFF. In DNA, the CDR3 is TGTGCCAGCAGTTTAGGGGTCCACAATGAGCAGTTCTTC.